This T cell receptor beta chain was identified in a study of cytomegalovirus exposure and HLA in healthy donors. Across the study: The use of the same platform for the roughly 110 validation repertoires and the roughly 680 first-cohort repertoires was reported by a later analysis.

The CDR3 length is 14 residues. CDR1 and CDR2 (germline): MGHRA, YSYEKL. V was cut by 4 bases and J by 5 bases, with 14 bases left in between. Concerning this clone: What it recognizes is unknown.

Findings and caveats of the study: The study flagged roughly 160 TCR beta chains as cytomegalovirus-associated.

TCRdb's table, derived via immunoSEQ multiplex PCR, lists solely in-frame clones and lacks some. The sample has about 130,000 clones; 85% to 90% are singletons. The donors were members of the validation cohort, which comprised roughly 130 subjects and was separate from the first cohort of 600 to 850 subjects. J is TRBJ1-1 and V is TRBV4-1; weak D call: TRBD1 (6 bases). Sequences were obtained from PBMCs. This receptor was identified in a woman between 18 and 29 years old in good health and CMV-seropositive. Here the CDR3 reads CASSLTPTGTEAFF. Written as DNA, the CDR3 is TGCGCCAGCAGCCTAACACCGACAGGAACTGAAGCTTTCTTT.